One sample yielded the 5 T cell receptor beta chains listed below, sequenced in a study of blood T cell repertoires in COVID-19. Sequencing was performed with immunoSEQ multiplex PCR; in TCRdb, only in-frame clones are kept and a portion is missing. The table shows approximately 350,000 clones, with around four fifths occurring only once. The sequenced sample consisted of peripheral blood. These receptors all stem from a man between 25 and 39 years old with active or convalescent COVID-19.

The gene calls are TRBV7-9 and TRBJ1-1; D gene uncertain. V lost 5 bases and J 3 bases, leaving 13 bases between the germline ends. The CDR3 loop spans 14 amino acids. Germline CDR1 reads SEHNR; CDR2 reads FQNEAQ (reference sequence). As DNA, the CDR3 is TGTGCCAGCAGCCCTCCTACGTTCTACACTGAAGCTTTCTTT. It yields the protein CASSPPTFYTEAFF. Supplemented by reference TRBV7-9 and TRBJ1-1, the full variable domain reads DTGVSQNPRHKITKRGQNVTFRCDPISEHNRLYWYRQTLGQGPEFLTYFQNEAQLEKSRLLSDRFSAERPKGSFSTLEIQRTEQGDSAMYLCASSPPTFYTEAFFGQGTRLTVV.

The gene calls are TRBV4-2 and TRBJ2-3, with TRBD1 as a possible D gene (6 bases). The V end lost 3 bases, the J end lost 7 bases, and 17 bases lay between the germline ends. Germline CDR1 reads LGHNA; CDR2 reads YNFKEQ. This CDR3 is 15 amino acids long. CDR3 sequence reads: CASSQDQRDTYTQYF. CDR3 nucleotides: TGTGCCAGCAGCCAGGATCAACGGGACACCTATACGCAGTATTTT.

The sample holds a few counts of this clone. The chain links TRBV9 to TRBJ2-1; 8 bases match TRBD2. With 3 bases clipped from V and 4 bases from J, the junction kept 6 bases outside the gene matches. Germline assignment: CDR1 SGDLS and CDR2 YYNGEE. The CDR3 loop spans 15 amino acids. CDR3 amino acids: CASSASGGLYNEQFF. DNA for the CDR3: TGTGCCAGCAGCGCCAGCGGGGGCCTTTACAATGAGCAGTTCTTC.

Comment on this clone: The sample contains more than one DNA sequence encoding this CDR3. V usage is TRBV28 and J usage is TRBJ1-4; 7 bases line up with TRBD1. The germline V gene encodes CDR1 MDHEN and CDR2 SYDVKM. CDR3 length equals 12 residues. V shed 9 bases, J shed 4 bases, and the junction held 2 bases outside the gene matches. In DNA form, the CDR3 reads TGTGCCAGTCGACAGGGTAATGAAAAACTGTTTTTT. Translation: CASRQGNEKLFF.

V and J are TRBV7-2 and TRBJ2-7; D call uncertain. With 4 bases removed from V and 0 bases from J, the gap between germline ends came to 7 bases. The CDR3 has 13 residues. CDR1 SGHTA and CDR2 FQGNSA come from the germline V gene. CDR3 nucleotides: TGTGCCAGCAGCTACCTGAGCTCCTACGAGCAGTACTTC. It yields the protein CASSYLSSYEQYF.